The next 21 T cell receptor beta chains were all read from a single sample in a study of beta chain features in type 1 diabetes. Since all of the isolated RNA was reverse transcribed, expressed TCRB transcripts were what got sequenced. Generated by immunoSEQ multiplex PCR, the TCRdb table keeps only in-frame clones and is missing some. The sample shows hundreds of thousands of clones, 15% to 18% of them seen only once. The sample was naive CD4+ T cells from blood. The receptors were gathered from a man aged 18 to 35 in good health.

V and J are TRBV6-7 and TRBJ2-1, with D tentatively TRBD1 (6 bases). TRBV6-7 falls under the ORF class, with uncertain function. The CDR3 covers 16 residues. V lost 0 bases to trimming and J lost 0 bases, with 9 bases between them. CDR3 amino acids: CASSYSPDSSYNEQFF. The CDR3 region has the DNA TGTGCCAGCAGTTACTCACCGGACAGCTCCTACAATGAGCAGTTCTTC.

The chain has TRBV25-1 and TRBJ1-6; TRBD1 matches at 9 bases. After removal of 7 bases from V and 9 bases from J, the junction contained 4 bases not matched to a gene. This CDR3 contains 13 residues. The germline V gene has CDR1 MGHDK and CDR2 SYGVNS. DNA of the CDR3: TGTGCCAGCAAACAGGGGGCGCGTTCACCCCTCCACTTT. It encodes CASKQGARSPLHF.

This chain uses TRBV6-4 with TRBJ2-7; D call uncertain. This CDR3 has 15 amino acids. V lost 0 bases and J 6 bases, leaving 15 bases between the germline ends. The germline V gene has CDR1 MRHNA and CDR2 SNTAGT. As DNA, the CDR3 is TGTGCCAGCAGTGACTCGAACCGCATGCCCTCCGAGCAGTACTTC. Translated, it gives CASSDSNRMPSEQYF.

The chain couples TRBV28 to TRBJ2-3; 9 nucleotides match TRBD1. The V gene's germline CDR1 is MDHEN and CDR2 SYDVKM. CDR3 size: 13 residues. After removal of 7 bases from V and 3 bases from J, the junction contained 2 bases not matched to a gene. CDR3: CASKQGATDTQYF. The CDR3 nucleotides are TGTGCCAGCAAACAGGGGGCAACAGATACGCAGTATTTT.

The V call is TRBV10-3, the J call TRBJ1-4, with 7 bases that match TRBD1. Germline CDR1 reads ENHRY; CDR2 reads SYGVKD. This CDR3 comprises 14 residues. The V gene end was trimmed by 4 bases and the J gene end by 5 bases; junction bases not matched to a gene: 4. The CDR3 region is CAISAQGENEKLFF. CDR3 coding DNA: TGTGCCATCAGTGCGCAGGGGGAGAATGAAAAACTGTTTTTT.

The rearrangement uses TRBV30 and TRBJ1-6, with TRBD1 identical over 7 bases. The CDR3 extends over 16 amino acids. V dropped 1 base and J dropped 0; count of bases not matched to a gene: 3. Germline CDR1 is GTSNPN and CDR2 is SVGIG (reference sequence). CDR3 DNA sequence: TGTGCCTGGAGTGGACAGGGACACTCCTATAATTCACCCCTCCACTTT. Its translation is CAWSGQGHSYNSPLHF.

This clone was counted a few times. CDR3 DNA: TGTGCCAGCAGATCTCTGGAGGGGGCTGGAAACACCATATATTTT. It encodes CASRSLEGAGNTIYF. The rearrangement joins TRBV28 to TRBJ1-3, with a weak D call TRBD1 (6 bases). CDR1 and CDR2 from the germline V gene are MDHEN and SYDVKM. With 6 bases removed from V and 2 bases from J, the gap between germline ends came to 14 bases. The CDR3 has 15 residues.

V gene TRBV5-1 combines with J gene TRBJ2-7, with 9 bases matching TRBD2. The germline V gene has CDR1 SGHRS and CDR2 YFSETQ. Germline trimming cut 0 bases from V and 2 bases from J; bases unmatched to any gene: 3. This CDR3 contains 15 residues. CDR3 in DNA: TGCGCCAGCAGCTTGGGAGCGGGAGGCCCCTACGAGCAGTACTTC. The encoded protein is CASSLGAGGPYEQYF.

The chain carries TRBV4-1 and TRBJ2-5, with D unclear. V shed 3 bases and J shed 5 bases, with 7 bases lying between them. The germline V gene has CDR1 MGHRA and CDR2 YSYEKL. The CDR3 contains 12 residues. The CDR3 sequence is CASSHVRETQYF. The CDR3 region has the DNA TGCGCCAGCAGCCACGTGCGGGAGACCCAGTACTTC.

This clone showed up just a few times. V usage is TRBV19 and J usage is TRBJ2-7, with TRBD2 matching 8 bases. This CDR3 has 12 amino acids. J was trimmed by 6 bases and V by 6 bases; bases with no gene match: 4. Looked up from germline, CDR1 is LNHDA and CDR2 is SQIVND (reference sequence). CDR3 in amino acids: CASRTGGSEQYF. CDR3 DNA sequence: TGTGCCAGTAGGACGGGAGGGAGCGAGCAGTACTTC.

This clone was seen more than once but under ten times. The chain is built from TRBV7-2 and TRBJ1-2; D ambiguous. The germline V gene encodes CDR1 SGHTA and CDR2 FQGNSA. The germline V and J ends were trimmed by 3 bases and 6 bases, with 11 bases remaining between them. CDR3 size: 13 residues. The CDR3 sequence: CASSLGYLDGYTF. CDR3 sequence (DNA): TGTGCCAGCAGCTTGGGGTATTTGGATGGCTACACCTTC.

This clone was observed a handful of times. CDR3 region: CAIRTSGGGTDTQYF. The CDR3 region has the DNA TGTGCCATCAGGACTAGCGGGGGGGGCACAGATACGCAGTATTTT. The rearrangement joins TRBV10-3 to TRBJ2-3, with 14 bases lining up with TRBD2. Germline V gene sequence: CDR1 ENHRY, CDR2 SYGVKD. With V trimmed by 6 bases and J by 1 base, 0 bases remained unmatched. The CDR3 is 15 residues long.

The J gene is TRBJ1-6, the V gene TRBV6-6, with D possibly matching TRBD1 (6 bases). V was pared by 6 bases and J by 10 bases, with 13 bases between. CDR1 MNHNY and CDR2 SVGAGI come from the germline V gene (reference sequence). The CDR3 extends over 13 amino acids. The CDR3 protein is CASSTGQSSPLHF. The CDR3 nucleotides read TGTGCCAGCAGCACCGGACAGTCCTCACCCCTCCACTTT.

On this clone: Other DNA variants within this sample encode the same CDR3. The chain employs TRBV7-2 and TRBJ2-3; 7 bases line up with TRBD2. V lost 3 bases, J lost 0 bases, and 0 bases stayed unmatched. The CDR3 runs 14 residues. The germline V gene has CDR1 SGHTA and CDR2 FQGNSA. Here the CDR3 DNA reads TGTGCCAGCAGCTTGGGACTAAGCACAGATACGCAGTATTTT. This translates into CASSLGLSTDTQYF.

This clone has only a few counts. V is TRBV5-6 and J is TRBJ1-2; D call uncertain. Germline values: CDR1 SGHDT, CDR2 YYEEEE. The CDR3 loop spans 13 amino acids. The V gene lost 2 bases and the J gene lost 4 bases, with 9 bases spanning the gap. The CDR3 sequence: CASSLGKGYGYTF. The CDR3 DNA follows: TGTGCCAGCAGCTTAGGGAAGGGCTATGGCTACACCTTC.

Only a few counts were recorded for this clone. The chain joins TRBV4-3 to TRBJ1-2; 11 positions agree with TRBD1. CDR1 is LGHNA and CDR2 is YSLEER in the germline V gene. The V and J ends lost 1 base and 4 bases, in that order; junction bases with no gene match: 5. The CDR3 spans 16 residues. As DNA, the CDR3 is TGCGCCAGCAGCCAAGGAGCCGGGACAGGGGGCTATGGCTACACCTTC. Amino acid sequence: CASSQGAGTGGYGYTF.

This clone occurred a few times. The chain joins TRBV28 to TRBJ2-1; 7 bases fit TRBD2. Germline values: CDR1 MDHEN, CDR2 SYDVKM. The CDR3 is 16 amino acids. The V segment lost 6 bases and the J segment 5 bases; nucleotides outside the gene matches: 13. The CDR3 here is CASRRLGLADNNEQFF. The CDR3 nucleotides read TGTGCCAGCAGACGGCTGGGTCTAGCGGACAACAATGAGCAGTTCTTC.

The chain couples TRBV4-3 to TRBJ2-7; possibly TRBD1 or TRBD2 for D (5 bases each). There are 16 residues in the CDR3. Trimming removed 1 base from V and 2 bases from J, with 15 bases in between. Germline V gene data show CDR1 as LGHNA and CDR2 as YSLEER. The CDR3 coding sequence is TGCGCCAGCAGCCAAGGTGGGGGTTTGAAGACCTACGAGCAGTACTTC. Residues: CASSQGGGLKTYEQYF.

A few counts support this clone. The gene calls are TRBV27 and TRBJ2-6; no clear D gene. The CDR3 is 16 amino acids. V lost 3 bases and J lost 0, with 9 bases in between. CDR1 and CDR2 from the germline V gene are MNHEY and SMNVEV (reference sequence). The CDR3 DNA follows: TGTGCCAGCAGTTTTCAGACCCTCTCTGGGGCCAACGTCCTGACTTTC. Its translation is CASSFQTLSGANVLTF.

This clone was seen only a few times. V gene TRBV18 combines with J gene TRBJ1-4, with no clear D. The ends were cut back, 6 bases at V and 7 bases at J, with 18 bases in the middle. CDR3 size: 15 residues. The germline V gene encodes CDR1 KGHSH and CDR2 LQKENI. Here the CDR3 reads CASSTRPAKVEKLFF. The CDR3 region has the DNA TGTGCCAGCTCTACCAGACCCGCCAAAGTTGAAAAACTGTTTTTT.

This chain uses TRBV7-2 with TRBJ1-4, with a tentative D call TRBD1 (5 bases). Trimming cost V 1 base and J 7 bases, with 10 bases left between them. Germline V gene data show CDR1 as SGHTA and CDR2 as FQGNSA. This CDR3 is 14 amino acids long. The chain's CDR3 is CASSLVGQVEKLFF. The CDR3 DNA is TGTGCCAGCAGCTTAGTGGGGCAGGTTGAAAAACTGTTTTTT.